The T cell receptor (beta chain) described here comes from a study of blood T cells in healthy people across ages. The use of a sample-barcoded 5' primer and a J-beta primer mix characterized a second PCR of roughly 7 to 11 cycles. Every molecule of cDNA carried a tag from a template-switch adaptor with 12 random nucleotides. TCRdb processed the 5' RACE reads anew with MiXCR; each CDR3 protein has one entry. This sample has 950,000 to 1,200,000 distinct CDR3 sequences; 35% to 40% occur once, and the top ten carry around 13%. This clonotype has a handful of counts. Germline CDR1 and CDR2: SGHRS and YFSETQ. The trim removed 7 bases at V and 0 bases at J, leaving 3 bases unmatched. CDR3 length: 13 residues.

Sequenced: blood. This TCR came from a man between 18 and 29 years old in good health. This chain connects TRBV5-1 to TRBJ1-1, with 7 bases fitting TRBD1. The CDR3 bases are TGCGCCAGCGGGGACAGCATGAACACTGAAGCTTTCTTT. As protein: CASGDSMNTEAFF.